This T cell receptor beta chain stems from a study of cytomegalovirus exposure and HLA in healthy donors. From germline, CDR1 is LNHDA and CDR2 SQIVND (reference sequence). This CDR3 comprises 12 residues. V was trimmed by 5 bases and J by 4 bases, leaving 6 bases between them. The PCR ran on 60 Vbeta and 13 Jbeta primers. Sequencing was performed with immunoSEQ multiplex PCR; in TCRdb, only in-frame clones are kept and a portion is missing. The sample consists of over 120,000 clones, 80% of them appearing once. General study results and limits: Donors were assumed by presence/absence analyses to have roughly uniform sequencing depth.

Notes on this clone: What it binds is not known.

Sequencing was done on a sample of PBMCs. The receptor's source is a man aged 50-60 years in good health and CMV-seronegative. V usage is TRBV19 and J usage is TRBJ1-5; no definite D call. The chain's CDR3 is CASSRGNQPQHF. The DNA for the CDR3 is TGTGCCAGTAGTCGGGGAAATCAGCCCCAGCATTTT.